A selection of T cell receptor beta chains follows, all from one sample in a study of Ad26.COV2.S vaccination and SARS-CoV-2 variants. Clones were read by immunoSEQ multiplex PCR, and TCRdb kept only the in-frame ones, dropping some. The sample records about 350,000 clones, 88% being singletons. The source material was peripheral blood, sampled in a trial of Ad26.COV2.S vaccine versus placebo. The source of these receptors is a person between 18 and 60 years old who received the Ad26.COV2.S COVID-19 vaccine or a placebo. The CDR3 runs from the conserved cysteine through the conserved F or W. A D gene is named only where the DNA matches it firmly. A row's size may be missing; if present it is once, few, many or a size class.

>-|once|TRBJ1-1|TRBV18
CASSPSGVGLNTEAFF
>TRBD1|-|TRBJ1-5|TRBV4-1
CASSQEVTGGGQPQHF
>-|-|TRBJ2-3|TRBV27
CASSLGVGSADTQYF
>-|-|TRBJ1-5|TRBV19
CASSLTGQDNSNQPQHF
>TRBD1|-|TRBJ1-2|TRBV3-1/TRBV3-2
CASSQHAGQGNYGYTF
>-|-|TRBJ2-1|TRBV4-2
CASSQEQYNEQFF
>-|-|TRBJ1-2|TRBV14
CASSQVKGYYGYTF
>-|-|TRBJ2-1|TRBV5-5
CASNPSGNSYNEQFF
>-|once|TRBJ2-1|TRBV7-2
CASSPLSLGVGEQFF
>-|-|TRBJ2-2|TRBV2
CASRNREHTGELFF
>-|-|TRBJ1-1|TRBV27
CASSYRLVDTEAFF
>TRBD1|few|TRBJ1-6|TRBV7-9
CASSSGTAHSPLHF
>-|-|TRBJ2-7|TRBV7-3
CASSLTDGSYEQYF
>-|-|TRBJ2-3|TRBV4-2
CASSPRDPRHRDTQYF
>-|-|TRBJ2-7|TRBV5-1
CASSLGQGAYEQYF
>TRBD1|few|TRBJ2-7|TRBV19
CASRLRTGVYEQYF
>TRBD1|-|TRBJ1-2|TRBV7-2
CASTQTRQGAYGYTF
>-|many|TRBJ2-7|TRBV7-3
CASSFTTGEQYF
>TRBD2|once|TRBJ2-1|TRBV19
CASSPYGSGTYNEQFF
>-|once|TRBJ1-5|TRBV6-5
CASSTDGPHQPQHF
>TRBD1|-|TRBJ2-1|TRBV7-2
CASSLAGDRDYNEQFF
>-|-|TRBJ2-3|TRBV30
CASHLWGSTDTQYF
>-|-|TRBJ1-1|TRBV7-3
CASSLRQRGYTEAFF
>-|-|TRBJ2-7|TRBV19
CASSITYDRLPSYEQYF
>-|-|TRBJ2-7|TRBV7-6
CASSLGSGDEQYF
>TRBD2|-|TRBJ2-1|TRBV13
CASSLIRGTSGSSYNEQFF
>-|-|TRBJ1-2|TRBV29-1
CSAETGPDYGYTF
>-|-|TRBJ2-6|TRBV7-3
CASSYQGAGPDGDSGANVLTF